The present T cell receptor (beta chain) was sequenced within a study of spatial heterogeneity in lung cancer. Stated time point: sample taken at primary tumor resection. TCRdb re-called the 5' RACE reads through MiXCR, storing one row per CDR3 protein. The sample lists about 92,000 distinct CDR3 sequences, about an eighth occurring once. The input for sequencing was PBMCs, taken at surgery. The clonotype comes from a male donor with early-stage non-small cell lung cancer.

The chain's CDR3 is CASSEEGGGLTEAFF. CDR3 DNA: TGTGCCAGCAGTGAAGAGGGAGGGGGACTCACTGAAGCTTTCTTT. V is TRBV2 and J is TRBJ1-1, with D tentatively TRBD1 (6 bases). The CDR3 sequence is 15 residues long. The ends were cut back, 1 base at V and 4 bases at J, with 13 bases in the middle. Germline V CDR1 and CDR2: SNHLY, FYNNEI.